The subject of this entry is one T cell receptor (beta chain). Its antigen remains unknown. This entry belongs to a study of post-analysis software for immune sequencing data. Study in general: Some patients lacked subtype; others had relapsing-remitting, secondary progressive or progressive-relapsing disease. The study, taken as a whole, reports: Multiple sclerosis was associated with a significant reduction in normalized Chao1 diversity relative to controls. Samples sharing a preparation batch grouped tightly together when assessed by F measure.

TCR beta cDNA libraries had unique molecular identifiers. TCRdb reprocessed the PCR reads with MiXCR, giving one entry per CDR3 protein. The data show roughly 800,000 distinct CDR3 sequences, around 50% seen once. Material for sequencing was blood. The sequence was collected from a girl aged 5 to 17 with multiple sclerosis.

CDR3 sequence (DNA): TGTGCCAGTAGTCCCACAGGGAAGGATGGCTACACCTTC. It translates to CASSPTGKDGYTF. J is TRBJ1-2 and V is TRBV19; D is possibly TRBD1 (6 bases). CDR1 and CDR2 (germline): LNHDA, SQIVND (reference sequence). The V and J ends lost 5 bases and 6 bases respectively, with 13 bases between them. The CDR3 runs 13 residues. The full variable domain, in which reference TRBV19 and TRBJ1-2 provide the parts outside the CDR3, is DGGITQSPKYLFRKEGQNVTLSCEQNLNHDAMYWYRQDPGQGLRLIYYSQIVNDFQKGDIAEGYSVSREKKESFPLTVTSAQKNPTAFYLCASSPTGKDGYTFGSGTRLTVV.